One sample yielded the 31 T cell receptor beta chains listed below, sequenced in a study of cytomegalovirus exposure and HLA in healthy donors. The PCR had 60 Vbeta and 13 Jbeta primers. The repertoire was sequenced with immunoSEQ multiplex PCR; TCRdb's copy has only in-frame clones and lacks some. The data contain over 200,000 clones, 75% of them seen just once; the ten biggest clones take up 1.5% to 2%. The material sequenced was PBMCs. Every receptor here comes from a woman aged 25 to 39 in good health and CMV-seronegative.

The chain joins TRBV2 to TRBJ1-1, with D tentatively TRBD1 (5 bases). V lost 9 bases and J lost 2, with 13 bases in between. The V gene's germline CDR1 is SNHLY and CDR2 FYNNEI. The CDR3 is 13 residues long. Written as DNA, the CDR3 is TGTGCCAGTTCGACAGCCTTCAACACTGAAGCTTTCTTT. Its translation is CASSTAFNTEAFF.

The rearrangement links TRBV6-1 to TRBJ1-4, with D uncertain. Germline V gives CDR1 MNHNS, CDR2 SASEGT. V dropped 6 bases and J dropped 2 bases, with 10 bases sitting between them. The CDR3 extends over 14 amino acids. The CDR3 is CASSFGQTNEKLFF. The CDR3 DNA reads TGTGCCAGCAGCTTTGGGCAGACTAATGAAAAACTGTTTTTT.

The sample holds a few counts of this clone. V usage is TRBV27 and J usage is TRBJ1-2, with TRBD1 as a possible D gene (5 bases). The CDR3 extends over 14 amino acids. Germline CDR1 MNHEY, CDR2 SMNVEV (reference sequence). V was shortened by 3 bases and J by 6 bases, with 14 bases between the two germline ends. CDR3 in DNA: TGTGCCAGCAGTTTTTCAGGGTACCGAGATGGCTACACCTTC. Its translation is CASSFSGYRDGYTF.

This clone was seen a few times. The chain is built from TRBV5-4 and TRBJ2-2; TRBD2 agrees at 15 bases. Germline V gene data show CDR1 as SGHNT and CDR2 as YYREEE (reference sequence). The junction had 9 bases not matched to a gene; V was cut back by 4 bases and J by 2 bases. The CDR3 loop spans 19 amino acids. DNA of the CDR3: TGTGCCAGCAGCCCCGCGAGGGGACTAGCGGGGGGAAACACCGGGGAGCTGTTTTTT. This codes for CASSPARGLAGGNTGELFF.

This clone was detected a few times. The CDR3 DNA follows: TGTGCCAGCAGCTTAGGCAGTACTGAAGCTTTCTTT. It yields the protein CASSLGSTEAFF. The rearrangement links TRBV13 to TRBJ1-1; D not resolved. The CDR3 is made up of 12 amino acids. CDR1 is PRHDT, CDR2 FYEKMQ, per germline (reference sequence). V gave up 0 bases and J gave up 5 bases, with 4 bases separating them.

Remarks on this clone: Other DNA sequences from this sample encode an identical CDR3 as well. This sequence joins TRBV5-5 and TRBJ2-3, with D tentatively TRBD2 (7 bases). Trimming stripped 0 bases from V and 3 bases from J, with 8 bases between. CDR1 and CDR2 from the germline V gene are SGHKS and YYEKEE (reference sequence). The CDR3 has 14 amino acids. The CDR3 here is CASSLEGGTDTQYF. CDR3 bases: TGTGCCAGCAGCTTGGAGGGGGGGACAGATACGCAGTATTTT.

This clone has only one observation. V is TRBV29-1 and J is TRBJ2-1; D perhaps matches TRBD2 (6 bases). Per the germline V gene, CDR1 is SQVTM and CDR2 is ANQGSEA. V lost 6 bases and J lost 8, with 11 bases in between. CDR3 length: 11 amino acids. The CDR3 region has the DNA TGCAGCGTCGTACGGGACTATGAGCAGTTCTTC. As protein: CSVVRDYEQFF.

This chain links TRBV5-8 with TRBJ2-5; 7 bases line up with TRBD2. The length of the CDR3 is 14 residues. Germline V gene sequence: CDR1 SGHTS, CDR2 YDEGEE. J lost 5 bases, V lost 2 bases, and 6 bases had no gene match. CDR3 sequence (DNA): TGTGCCAGCAGCTTTGACGGGGGGAGGGAGACCCAGTACTTC. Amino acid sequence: CASSFDGGRETQYF. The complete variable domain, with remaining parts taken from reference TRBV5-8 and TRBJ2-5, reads EAGVTQSPTHLIKTRGQQATLRCSPISGHTSVYWYQQALGLGLQFLLWYDEGEERNRGNFPPRFSGRQFPNYSSELNVNALELEDSALYLCASSFDGGRETQYFGPGTRLLVL.

The CDR3 DNA follows: TGTGCCAGCTCACCGGGACTAGCGGACACAGATACGCAGTATTTT. Translation: CASSPGLADTDTQYF. V is TRBV18 and J is TRBJ2-3; 11 nucleotides line up with TRBD2. In germline, CDR1 is KGHSH, CDR2 LQKENI. The J segment lost 2 bases and the V segment lost 3 bases, leaving 1 base of the junction unmatched. The CDR3 runs to 15 residues.

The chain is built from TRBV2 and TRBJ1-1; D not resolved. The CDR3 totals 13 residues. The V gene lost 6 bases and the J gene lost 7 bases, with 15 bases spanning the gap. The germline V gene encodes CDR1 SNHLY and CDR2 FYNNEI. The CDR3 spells CASRSGKVGEAFF. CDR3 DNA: TGTGCCAGCAGGTCAGGAAAAGTTGGTGAAGCTTTCTTT. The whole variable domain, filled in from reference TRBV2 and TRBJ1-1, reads EPEVTQTPSHQVTQMGQEVILRCVPISNHLYFYWYRQILGQKVEFLVSFYNNEISEKSEIFDDQFSVERPDGSNFTLKIRSTKLEDSAMYFCASRSGKVGEAFFGQGTRLTVV.

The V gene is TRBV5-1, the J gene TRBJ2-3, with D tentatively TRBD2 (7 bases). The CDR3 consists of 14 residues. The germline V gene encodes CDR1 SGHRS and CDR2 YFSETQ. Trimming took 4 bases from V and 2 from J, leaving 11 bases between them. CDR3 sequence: CASSGGADTDTQYF. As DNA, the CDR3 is TGCGCCAGCAGCGGGGGGGCGGACACAGATACGCAGTATTTT.

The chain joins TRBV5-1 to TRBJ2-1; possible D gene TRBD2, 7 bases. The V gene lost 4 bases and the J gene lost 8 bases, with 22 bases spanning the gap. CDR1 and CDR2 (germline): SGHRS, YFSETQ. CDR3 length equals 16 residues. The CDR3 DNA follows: TGCGCCAGCAGCCCACCGGGGGGCCCGGGACGAGATGAGCAGTTCTTC. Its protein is CASSPPGGPGRDEQFF.

CDR3 bases: TGTGCCAGCAGCGCCGCTCGGGGGGCCAACGTCCTGACTTTC. This sequence encodes CASSAARGANVLTF. This sequence joins TRBV5-5 and TRBJ2-6; D is uncertain. The CDR3 is 14 amino acids. CDR1 is SGHKS, CDR2 YYEKEE, per germline (reference sequence). V was trimmed by 4 bases and J by 4 bases, leaving 9 bases between them.

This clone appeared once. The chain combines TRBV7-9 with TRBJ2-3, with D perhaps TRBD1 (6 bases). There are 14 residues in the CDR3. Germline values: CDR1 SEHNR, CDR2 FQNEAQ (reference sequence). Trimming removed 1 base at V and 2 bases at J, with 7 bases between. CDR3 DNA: TGTGCCAGCAGCTTAGACAGGGTCACAGATACGCAGTATTTT. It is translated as CASSLDRVTDTQYF.

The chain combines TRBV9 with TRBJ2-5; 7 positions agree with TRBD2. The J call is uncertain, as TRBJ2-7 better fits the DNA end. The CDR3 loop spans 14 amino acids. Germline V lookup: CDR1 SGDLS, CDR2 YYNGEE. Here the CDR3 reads CASSPRGAGNEQYF. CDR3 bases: TGTGCCAGCAGCCCCCGGGGAGCGGGGAACGAGCAGTACTTC.

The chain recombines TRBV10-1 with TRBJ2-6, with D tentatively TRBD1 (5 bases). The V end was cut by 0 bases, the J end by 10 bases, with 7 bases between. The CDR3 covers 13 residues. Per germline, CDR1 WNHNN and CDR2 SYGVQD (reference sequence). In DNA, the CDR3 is TGCGCCAGCAGTGAGTCGAACAGGAACGTCCTGACTTTC. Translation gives CASSESNRNVLTF.

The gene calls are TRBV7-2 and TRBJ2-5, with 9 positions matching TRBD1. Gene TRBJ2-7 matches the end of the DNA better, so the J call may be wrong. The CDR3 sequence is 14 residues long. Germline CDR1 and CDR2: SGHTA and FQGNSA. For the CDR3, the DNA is TGTGCCAGCAGCCCGGACAGGGGCCCCCGCGAGCAGTACTTC. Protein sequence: CASSPDRGPREQYF.

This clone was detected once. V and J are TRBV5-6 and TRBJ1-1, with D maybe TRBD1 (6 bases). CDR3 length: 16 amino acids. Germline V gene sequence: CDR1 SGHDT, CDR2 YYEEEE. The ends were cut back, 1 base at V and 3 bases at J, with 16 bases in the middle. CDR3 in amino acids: CASSLSAGAQDTEAFF. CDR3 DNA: TGTGCCAGCAGCTTGTCGGCAGGGGCCCAGGACACTGAAGCTTTCTTT.

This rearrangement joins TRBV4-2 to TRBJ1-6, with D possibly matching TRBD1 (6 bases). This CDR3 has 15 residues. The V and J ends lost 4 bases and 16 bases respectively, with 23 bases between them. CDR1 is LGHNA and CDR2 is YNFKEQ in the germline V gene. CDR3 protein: CASSRNYRVTERLHF. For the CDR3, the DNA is TGTGCCAGCAGCCGCAACTACAGGGTCACGGAGAGACTCCACTTT.

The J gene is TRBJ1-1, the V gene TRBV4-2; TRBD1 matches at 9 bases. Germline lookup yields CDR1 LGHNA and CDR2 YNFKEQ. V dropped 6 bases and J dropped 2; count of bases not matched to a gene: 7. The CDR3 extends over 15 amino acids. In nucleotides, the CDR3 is TGTGCCAGCAGTTATACAGGGGGCCTAAACACTGAAGCTTTCTTT. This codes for CASSYTGGLNTEAFF.

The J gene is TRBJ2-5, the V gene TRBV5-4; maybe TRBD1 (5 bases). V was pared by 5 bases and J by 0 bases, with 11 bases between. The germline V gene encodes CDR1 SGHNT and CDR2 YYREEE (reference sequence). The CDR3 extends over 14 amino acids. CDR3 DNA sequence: TGTGCCAGCAGGCCTGACAGTAACCAAGAGACCCAGTACTTC. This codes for CASRPDSNQETQYF. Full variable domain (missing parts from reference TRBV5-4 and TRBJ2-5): ETGVTQSPTHLIKTRGQQVTLRCSSQSGHNTVSWYQQALGQGPQFIFQYYREEENGRGNFPPRFSGLQFPNYSSELNVNALELDDSALYLCASRPDSNQETQYFGPGTRLLVL.

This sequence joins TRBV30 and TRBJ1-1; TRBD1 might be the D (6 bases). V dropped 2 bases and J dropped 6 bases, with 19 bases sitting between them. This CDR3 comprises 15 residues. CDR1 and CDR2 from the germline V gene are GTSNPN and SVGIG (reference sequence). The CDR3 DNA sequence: TGTGCCTGGAGTAACCCTTCCTCGGGACATTCTGAAGCTTTCTTT. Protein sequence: CAWSNPSSGHSEAFF.

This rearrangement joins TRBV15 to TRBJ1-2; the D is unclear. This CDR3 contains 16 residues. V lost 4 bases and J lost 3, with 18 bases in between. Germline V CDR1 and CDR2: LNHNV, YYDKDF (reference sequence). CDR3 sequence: CATSIWEGFGDYGYTF. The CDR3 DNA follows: TGTGCCACCAGCATCTGGGAAGGGTTCGGGGACTATGGCTACACCTTC.

CDR3 residues: CASSPHRRTDTQYF. CDR3 nucleotides: TGTGCCAGCAGCCCCCACAGGCGCACAGATACGCAGTATTTT. The V and J genes are TRBV9 and TRBJ2-3; D possibly corresponds to TRBD1 (5 bases). V was pared by 4 bases and J by 1 base, with 10 bases between. CDR3 length: 14 amino acids. CDR1 is SGDLS and CDR2 is YYNGEE in the germline V gene. Full variable domain (outside the CDR3, taken from reference TRBV9 and TRBJ2-3): DSGVTQTPKHLITATGQRVTLRCSPRSGDLSVYWYQQSLDQGLQFLIQYYNGEERAKGNILERFSAQQFPDLHSELNLSSLELGDSALYFCASSPHRRTDTQYFGPGTRLTVL.

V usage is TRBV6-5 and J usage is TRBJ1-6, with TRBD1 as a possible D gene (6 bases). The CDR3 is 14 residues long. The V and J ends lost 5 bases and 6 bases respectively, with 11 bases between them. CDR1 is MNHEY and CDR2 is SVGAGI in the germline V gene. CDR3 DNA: TGTGCCAGCAGTACAACAGGGATTAATTCACCCCTCCACTTT. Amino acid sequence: CASSTTGINSPLHF.

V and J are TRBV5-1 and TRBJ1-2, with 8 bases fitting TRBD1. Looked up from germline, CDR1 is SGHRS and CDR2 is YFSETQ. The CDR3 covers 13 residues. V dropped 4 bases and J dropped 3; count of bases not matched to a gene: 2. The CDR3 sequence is CASSLTGDYGYTF. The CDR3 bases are TGCGCCAGCAGCCTGACAGGGGACTATGGCTACACCTTC.

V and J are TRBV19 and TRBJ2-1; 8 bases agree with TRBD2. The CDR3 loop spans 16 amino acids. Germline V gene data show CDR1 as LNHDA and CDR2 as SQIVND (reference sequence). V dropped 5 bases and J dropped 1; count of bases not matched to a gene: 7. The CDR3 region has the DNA TGTGCCAGTAGTGCCCCAGCGGGAGCATCCTACAATGAGCAGTTCTTC. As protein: CASSAPAGASYNEQFF.

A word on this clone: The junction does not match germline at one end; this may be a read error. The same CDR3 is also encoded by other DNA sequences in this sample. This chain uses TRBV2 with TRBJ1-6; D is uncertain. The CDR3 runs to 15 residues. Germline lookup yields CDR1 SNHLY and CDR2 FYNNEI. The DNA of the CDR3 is TGCGCCAGCAGTTCGGGGAGCTCCTATAATTCACCCCTCCACTTT. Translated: CASSSGSSYNSPLHF.

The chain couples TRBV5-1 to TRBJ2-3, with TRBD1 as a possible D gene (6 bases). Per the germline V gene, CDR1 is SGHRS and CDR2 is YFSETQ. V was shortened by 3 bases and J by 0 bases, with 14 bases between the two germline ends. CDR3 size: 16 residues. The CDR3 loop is CASSSVRDTSTDTQYF. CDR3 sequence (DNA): TGCGCCAGCAGCTCGGTAAGGGACACTAGCACAGATACGCAGTATTTT.

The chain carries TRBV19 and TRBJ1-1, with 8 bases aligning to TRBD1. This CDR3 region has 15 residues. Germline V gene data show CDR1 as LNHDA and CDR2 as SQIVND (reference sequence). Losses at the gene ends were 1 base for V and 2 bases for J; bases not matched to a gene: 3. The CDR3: CASSIAGQVNTEAFF. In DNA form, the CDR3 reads TGTGCCAGTAGTATAGCGGGACAGGTCAACACTGAAGCTTTCTTT.

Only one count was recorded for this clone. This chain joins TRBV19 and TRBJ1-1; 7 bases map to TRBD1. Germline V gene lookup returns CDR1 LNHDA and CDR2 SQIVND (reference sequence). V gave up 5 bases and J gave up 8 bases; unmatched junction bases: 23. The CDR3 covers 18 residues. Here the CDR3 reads CASSRTPRTGLTGLEAFF. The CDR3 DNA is TGTGCCAGTAGTCGAACCCCCCGGACAGGATTAACGGGACTGGAAGCTTTCTTT.